This T cell receptor (beta chain) was found in a study of cytomegalovirus exposure and HLA in healthy donors (TCRdb year 2017). Broadly, across the study: In an earlier analysis of 550 to 750 of the donors, 276 Gb of sequence data and 95 million to 130 million unique TCR beta sequences from 150 million to 200 million T cells were reported. Roughly 300 gigabases of sequencing data and approximately 93 million unique TCR sequences were included in an early release covering roughly 600 HLA-typed donors. Of the approximately 400 genotyped donors, about 80% fell in the genetic ancestry cluster associated with self-reported Caucasian donors. The aim of the study was to test whether cataloging public T cell receptors could identify signatures of past pathogen exposure. The T cell repertoires of roughly 660 subjects were profiled by immunosequencing and related to cytomegalovirus serostatus. Besides the first cohort of some 670 subjects, a separate validation cohort made up of 120 different subjects was used. High-throughput TCR immunosequencing, statistical association of individual TCRs with disease status, and machine learning were combined to predict cytomegalovirus infection status. To study patterns of TCR occurrence, a later analysis re-analyzed previously published TCR beta repertoires from 500 to 850 donors and added high-resolution HLA genotyping. In the later analysis, no new phenotypic data were used to find candidate immune exposures; instead, reliance was placed on TCR beta sequences and their occurrence across donors. In an earlier analysis of more than 550 of the donors, high-throughput TCR beta sequencing was used to judge whether each TCR beta V gene segment behaved as functional or pseudogenic. Donor age, sex, ethnicity and CMV serostatus were compiled together with the repertoire data. A later genetic analysis took genome-wide SNP genotypes for about 55% of the roughly 700 donors and used that subset as a discovery cohort. All discovery cohort repertoires had been generated on a single sequencing platform. Both class I and class II loci were covered by HLA typing, at four-digit resolution. Typing coverage differed by locus: A, B, C, DRB1 and DQB1 were typed in roughly 620-640 donors, DQA1 in approximately 520, DPA1 in 600 to 610, and DPB1 in around 440. Four or five DR-DQ haplotypes were treated as single units for association and clustering because of strong linkage in the cohort. Among roughly 400 genotyped donors of the cohort, an average of around 240,000 unique TCR beta nucleotide sequences was sequenced per donor, of which roughly 17% were non-productive.

Here is what the overall study found, with its caveats: The sequencing pipeline was judged likely to have produced a cluster of highly shared sequence variants as a technical artifact. Some IMGT-functional V segments, including TRBV6-2 and TRBV6-3, could not be told apart with the 87-base-pair reads, so those segments were excluded. In a later analysis, the rate of TCR association differed among HLA loci, with DRB1 alleles having the most associated TCRs and HLA-C alleles having the fewest. The cohort was sequenced for TCR beta chains only, and without alpha or paired-chain data the features that could be detected were limited. In a later analysis, around 17,000 TCR beta sequences were associated with specific HLA alleles at a false discovery rate of 0.05. The authors suggested that the approach could potentially be generalized to other disease states and immunological phenotypes. The study listed 164 TCR beta chains as associated with cytomegalovirus. In a later genetic analysis, fewer N-insertions in productive TCRs were reported among donors in an Asian-associated ancestry cluster than the roughly 700-donor mean. Most TCR sequences were seen in very few donors, while some public TCRs were found in many individuals. A later analysis found that most CMV-associated TCR beta chains appeared HLA-restricted, with HLA associations seemingly driven largely by CMV exposure. In an earlier analysis of over 550 of the donors, most TCR beta V segments were observed in productive rearrangements about 90% or about 30% of the time, broadly matching IMGT annotations. Because counts were too low, 15 to 20 rarely observed V segments, including chromosome 9 orphons, were excluded from the earlier analysis of 587 of the donors. Because some donors lacked HLA typing at each locus, the association tests relied only on the typed subset. Several of the top co-occurrence clusters appeared to be linked to parvovirus B19, influenza, CMV and Epstein-Barr virus, according to a later analysis. For the cohort, immune exposure information was limited to CMV serostatus. Cytomegalovirus status was reported to be diagnosed by the classifier with high specificity and sensitivity in both the original and validation cohorts. Linkage disequilibrium might explain the correlated functional status among segregating V segments, but an unknown experimental factor could not be excluded. In vitro tests confirmed that three of the cytomegalovirus-associated TCR beta chains recognize cytomegalovirus antigens. The presence/absence analyses assumed that sequencing depth was roughly uniform across donors, and that assumption may not be true. A further reported finding was that TCR beta sequences accurately predicted the HLA-A and HLA-B alleles for most subjects in the first cohort. When HLA alleles, especially DR and DQ, strongly co-occurred, attributing TCR associations to individual alleles was difficult. In a later analysis, HLA-associated TCR beta chains showed more clonal expansion and lower generation probabilities than non-associated chains that were equally common. In a later genetic analysis, a missense DCLRE1C variant was associated with V-gene and J-gene trimming of TCR beta chains, and the association was replicated in an independent cohort.

Trimming accounts for 7 bases at V and 3 bases at J, while the number of junction bases matched to no gene is 17. Including cysteine and phenylalanine, the CDR3 has 16 amino acids. Here the CDR3 DNA is all that survives: 48 bases in frame from base 1. According to the germline V gene (reference sequence), CDR1 reads GTSNPN and CDR2 reads SVGIG. The cohort consisted of 600 to 750 healthy bone marrow donors. All cohort members were sampled while nominally healthy, although unrecorded immune exposures were likely present. The donor was CMV seronegative and was included in the group of several hundred seronegative cohort members. A peripheral blood sample was collected from each donor, and TCR beta sequencing was performed on peripheral blood mononuclear cells. The Qiagen DNeasy Blood Extraction Kit was used to extract genomic DNA from the blood cell samples. The protocol used for the library was the immunoSEQ multiplex PCR assay. For the multiplex PCR, a mixture combining 60 forward primers for TCR Vbeta segments and 13 reverse primers for TCR Jbeta segments was used. The CDR3 region of rearranged TCR beta genes was amplified from genomic DNA with a multiplex PCR assay. Amplified TCR beta libraries were sequenced as 87-base-pair reads on the Illumina HiSeq System. The authors processed their data as follows. A later analysis tallied about 77 million unique TCR beta chains across the 666 repertoires, and around 9.9 million of those chains were shared by two or more donors. A nearest-neighbor algorithm error-corrected the raw reads and collapsed the reads into unique sequences, merging closely related sequences to remove PCR and sequencing errors. Alignment of CDR3 sequences to IMGT reference sequences was used to assign V, D and J gene segments. For a sequence to be retained, at least a six-nucleotide match to both a V gene segment and a J gene segment was required. Rearrangements were classified as productive when the CDR3 lacked stop codons and remained in frame with V and J, and all other rearrangements were classified as non-productive. Following IMGT convention, CDR3 was defined as the stretch from the second conserved V-encoded cysteine to the conserved J-encoded phenylalanine. In an earlier analysis of 550 to 650 of the donors, sequences lacking an unambiguous match to a single V gene segment were excluded. An earlier analysis of 500 to 700 of the donors classified V segments as functional when productive rearrangements were above 56.7% and as segregating when the standard deviation between donors was above 5%. To diagnose cytomegalovirus status from the catalog of TCR beta chain sequences, a statistical classification framework was built. A later analysis assigned V and J genes by comparing TCR nucleotide sequences with IMGT/GENE-DB human TR gene sequences. The TCRdist pipeline was used in a later analysis to assign CDR3 sequences and most-parsimonious VDJ recombination scenarios. In a later analysis, each TCR beta chain was defined by its CDR3 amino acid sequence together with its V-gene family, and reads without a unique V-gene family were excluded. A later analysis removed 500 to 600 highly shared, low-generation-probability nucleotide sequences to deal with suspected cross-contamination and a sequencing artifact. In a later analysis, a clonal expansion index was calculated for each public chain from normalized within-repertoire ranks of inferred template counts. In a later analysis, generation probabilities were computed using a VDJ recombination model fitted to out-of-frame rearrangements, and the results were checked against IGoR. In a later analysis, TCR-TCR, TCR-HLA and TCR-CMV co-occurrence was scored with hypergeometric tests, and a repertoire-size bias correction was applied to TCR pairs. In a later analysis, false discovery rates were estimated by permuting HLA or CMV assignments 20 times. In a later analysis, co-occurring TCRs were grouped with DBSCAN, and TCRdist sequence similarity was added when clustering was performed within HLA-allele-positive subsets. Repertoires with fewer than 30,000 or more than 120,000 public chains, plus five repertoires with anomalous nucleotide sharing, were excluded from co-occurrence clustering. TCRdb holds this immuneACCESS table with in-frame rearrangements only. Some clones are missing; in checked studies, unresolved V genes explain under half, and the rest has no known cause. The V and J calls and clone size were taken over from that table, and D and trimming were inferred from the DNA. The sample data list about 200,000 clones, and 75% to 85% of these were observed just once. 2.5% to 3% of the sample is in the top ten clones.

Comment on this clone: Its antigen is unknown. No much larger clonotype is one base removed from it; base qualities were not supplied.

The receptor's source is a woman aged 40 to 50 in good health and CMV-seronegative. The sequence links TRBV30 to TRBJ2-7; the junction holds 8 bases that match TRBD1. The sample consisted of PBMCs. The DNA reads TGTGCCTCTACAGGCTCAGGGGGCTCAACCTACTACGAGCAGTACTTC. It translates as CASTGSGGSTYYEQYF.